The T cell receptor beta chain described here comes from a study of cytomegalovirus exposure and HLA in healthy donors. The V gene lost 4 bases and the J gene lost 7 bases, with 11 bases spanning the gap. Germline loops: CDR1 SNHLY, CDR2 FYNNEI. This CDR3 is 12 amino acids long. The PCR contained 60 Vbeta and 13 Jbeta primers. Libraries were prepared by immunoSEQ multiplex PCR; TCRdb keeps only in-frame clonotypes and omits some of them. This repertoire includes about 60,000 clones. Sequencing input: PBMCs. The chain has TRBV2 and TRBJ2-7; unclear D gene. The receptor was isolated from a woman aged 18 to 35 in good health and CMV-seronegative. The CDR3 protein is CASSAVPREQYF. CDR3 sequence (DNA): TGTGCCAGCAGTGCCGTTCCTCGGGAGCAGTACTTC.